These T cell receptor beta chains were read from a single sample in a study of T cell changes during pregnancy in multiple sclerosis. The data were produced by immunoSEQ multiplex PCR, yet TCRdb's version contains in-frame clones alone and is incomplete. The sample holds tens of thousands of clones, around nine tenths seen once. The sample here was peripheral blood, taken in the first trimester of pregnancy. The receptors shown here come from a female donor in good health, enrolled as a control in a pregnancy study. Both conserved end residues are part of each CDR3.

TRBV9	TRBJ1-4	CASSVAGYNEKLFF
TRBV28	TRBJ2-7	CASSGGGTGSHEQYF
TRBV9	TRBJ2-1	CASSVGMEDEQFF
TRBV6-1	TRBJ1-1	CASSENLYGAFF
TRBV28	TRBJ1-4	CASSTPGQGVEKLFF
TRBV5-1	TRBJ1-2	CASSYDNRGYTF
TRBV15	TRBJ2-5	CATSRDIGIPGETQYF
TRBV29-1	TRBJ2-5	CSVRRPEETQYF
TRBV18	TRBJ2-5	CASSPTWGGGETQYF
TRBV27	TRBJ2-7	CASSLGPFSYEQYF